This passage covers 14 T cell receptor beta chains from one sample sequenced in a study of blood T cell repertoires in COVID-19. This table comes from immunoSEQ multiplex PCR, and its TCRdb copy is limited to in-frame clones, with some not included. Seen here are 220,000 or so clones, 80% to 90% observed once, and the top ten hold approximately 3.5%. Sequencing was done on a sample of PBMCs or T cells enriched from blood (not recorded which). The receptors derive from a woman aged 18-29 years in a cohort exposed to, infected with or recovered from COVID-19 (not recorded which).

The chain joins TRBV2 to TRBJ2-3, with 11 bases fitting TRBD2. Germline V gives CDR1 SNHLY, CDR2 FYNNEI. There are 15 residues in the CDR3. Trimming cost V 6 bases and J 1 base; bases outside gene matches: 3. The CDR3 DNA sequence: TGTGCCAGCAGGACGGGACTAGCGGGCACAGATACGCAGTATTTT. Its protein product is CASRTGLAGTDTQYF.

This clone was detected only once. The chain links TRBV18 to TRBJ2-2; no clear D. The CDR3 is 14 amino acids. The germline CDR1 and CDR2 sequences are KGHSH and LQKENI. V lost 1 base and J 4 bases, leaving 7 bases between the germline ends. DNA for the CDR3: TGTGCCAGCTCACCACTTATAGCCACCGGGGAGCTGTTTTTT. Amino acid sequence: CASSPLIATGELFF.

The chain has TRBV28 and TRBJ2-7; D possibly corresponds to TRBD1 (5 bases). The CDR3 is 15 residues long. CDR1 is MDHEN and CDR2 is SYDVKM in the germline V gene. Trimming removed 3 bases at V and 2 bases at J, with 14 bases between. As DNA, the CDR3 is TGTGCCAGCAGTTTGGGGTACGACAGTACCTACGAGCAGTACTTC. This gives the protein CASSLGYDSTYEQYF.

Only a few counts were recorded for this clone. The sample contains more than one DNA sequence encoding this CDR3. The chain has TRBV5-1 and TRBJ2-7, with 9 positions matching TRBD2. CDR1 and CDR2 (germline): SGHRS, YFSETQ. The CDR3 contains 14 residues. The ends lost 1 base at V and 1 base at J; junction bases unmatched: 0. The DNA of the CDR3 is TGCGCCAGCAGCTTGACTAGCGGGTCCTACGAGCAGTACTTC. This codes for CASSLTSGSYEQYF.

V is TRBV7-3 and J is TRBJ1-1; TRBD1 agrees at 8 bases. Germline CDR1 SGHTA, CDR2 FQGTGA. Losses at the gene ends were 5 bases for V and 3 bases for J; bases not matched to a gene: 5. This CDR3 is 14 amino acids long. The CDR3 DNA sequence: TGTGCCAGCAGCACGCAGGGGGCTGACACTGAAGCTTTCTTT. It encodes CASSTQGADTEAFF.

CDR3 sequence (DNA): TGTGCCAGCAGCTTAGTGGCAGGGCCGAACACTGAAGCTTTCTTT. Translated, it gives CASSLVAGPNTEAFF. V and J are TRBV7-9 and TRBJ1-1; the D gene is possibly TRBD1 (5 bases). CDR3 size: 15 residues. Germline CDR1 SEHNR, CDR2 FQNEAQ (reference sequence). Trimming took off 1 base at V and 1 base at J, with 10 bases between the two ends.

This clone has just a few counts. The rearrangement joins TRBV18 to TRBJ2-7; 8 nucleotides align to TRBD2. This CDR3 is built from 13 residues. V lost 5 bases, J lost 5 bases, and 5 bases stayed unmatched. Germline assignment: CDR1 KGHSH and CDR2 LQKENI. CDR3 coding DNA: TGTGCCAGCTCATCGGGGGGGGCTGACGAGCAGTACTTC. This codes for CASSSGGADEQYF.

The chain employs TRBV5-6 and TRBJ2-5; 7 bases line up with TRBD1. Per the germline V gene, CDR1 is SGHDT and CDR2 is YYEEEE. V shed 4 bases and J 3 bases; nucleotides not matched to a gene: 9. The CDR3 is 15 residues long. The DNA of the CDR3 is TGTGCCAGCAGCCCTACCGGGACAGCAAAAGAGACCCAGTACTTC. This translates into CASSPTGTAKETQYF.

V is TRBV2 and J is TRBJ1-5; no clear D gene. The length of the CDR3 is 14 residues. Germline V gene sequence: CDR1 SNHLY, CDR2 FYNNEI. Trimming removed 6 bases at V and 0 bases at J, with 9 bases between. This CDR3 reads CASSEGFSNQPQHF. The CDR3 DNA reads TGTGCCAGCAGCGAGGGTTTTAGCAATCAGCCCCAGCATTTT. The full variable domain, completed using reference TRBV2 and TRBJ1-5, is EPEVTQTPSHQVTQMGQEVILRCVPISNHLYFYWYRQILGQKVEFLVSFYNNEISEKSEIFDDQFSVERPDGSNFTLKIRSTKLEDSAMYFCASSEGFSNQPQHFGDGTRLSIL.

The gene calls are TRBV7-2 and TRBJ1-1; D is possibly TRBD1 (5 bases). Per the germline V gene, CDR1 is SGHTA and CDR2 is FQGNSA. The CDR3 has 15 amino acids. V was pared by 10 bases and J by 0 bases, with 18 bases between. The CDR3 bases are TGTGCCACCCGACGGGGGGGGGTGGTGAACACTGAAGCTTTCTTT. It codes for CATRRGGVVNTEAFF.

This chain connects TRBV27 to TRBJ1-2; 8 nucleotides agree with TRBD1. This CDR3 is built from 14 residues. Per the germline V gene, CDR1 is MNHEY and CDR2 is SMNVEV (reference sequence). V was pared by 5 bases and J by 6 bases, with 8 bases of the junction left unmatched. The CDR3, as DNA: TGTGCCAGCAGTCAACTACAGGGGGTCGATGGCTACACCTTC. Protein product: CASSQLQGVDGYTF.

In regard to this clone: An end of the junction differs from the germline gene, which may be a read error. This rearrangement joins TRBV7-7 to TRBJ2-3; the D gene is possibly TRBD2 (6 bases). The CDR3 totals 13 residues. The germline CDR1 and CDR2 sequences are SSHAT and FNYEAQ (reference sequence). The CDR3 loop is CASSLAEADTQYF. The DNA of the CDR3 is TGTGCTAGCAGCTTAGCGGAGGCAGATACGCAGTATTTT.

J is TRBJ1-1 and V is TRBV5-1; no firm D call. This CDR3 is 13 amino acids long. V shed 6 bases and J shed 1 base, with 10 bases lying between them. Germline CDR1 and CDR2: SGHRS and YFSETQ. In DNA form, the CDR3 reads TGCGCCAGCATAGAGGGTCCGAACACTGAAGCTTTCTTT. It yields the protein CASIEGPNTEAFF. The variable domain in full, with the rest retrieved from reference TRBV5-1 and TRBJ1-1, is KAGVTQTPRYLIKTRGQQVTLSCSPISGHRSVSWYQQTPGQGLQFLFEYFSETQRNKGNFPGRFSGRQFSNSRSEMNVSTLELGDSALYLCASIEGPNTEAFFGQGTRLTVV.

V and J are TRBV6-6 and TRBJ1-2; no definite D call. CDR3 length equals 12 residues. Trimming left V 8 bases short and J 8 bases short, with 15 bases between. Germline CDR1 and CDR2: MNHNY and SVGAGI (reference sequence). Written as DNA, the CDR3 is TGTGCCAGCCTGAGGGTCGCGGGGGGCTACACCTTC. Translating it yields CASLRVAGGYTF.